The 24 T cell receptor beta chains in this list originate from one sample, sequenced in a study of T cell changes during pregnancy in multiple sclerosis. Method: immunoSEQ multiplex PCR; TCRdb's copy keeps in-frame clones and lacks some. The sample lists tens of thousands of clones, just under 90% occurring once. The sequencing used CD4+ T cells from peripheral blood mononuclear cells, collected in the first trimester of pregnancy. Receptors originate from a female donor with multiple sclerosis, enrolled in a pregnancy study.

The chain links TRBV19 to TRBJ2-2, with no clear D. V was clipped by 3 bases and J by 1 base, with 6 bases between them. The CDR3 is 14 amino acids. Germline loops: CDR1 LNHDA, CDR2 SQIVND (reference sequence). In nucleotides, the CDR3 is TGTGCCAGTAGTATGATGCGGAACACCGGGGAGCTGTTTTTT. Encoded protein: CASSMMRNTGELFF. The variable domain in full, completed from reference TRBV19 and TRBJ2-2, reads DGGITQSPKYLFRKEGQNVTLSCEQNLNHDAMYWYRQDPGQGLRLIYYSQIVNDFQKGDIAEGYSVSREKKESFPLTVTSAQKNPTAFYLCASSMMRNTGELFFGEGSRLTVL.

The gene calls are TRBV25-1 and TRBJ1-1, with 8 bases identical to TRBD1. The V gene's germline CDR1 is MGHDK and CDR2 SYGVNS. V dropped 1 base and J dropped 3; count of bases not matched to a gene: 7. The CDR3 has 16 amino acids. The DNA for the CDR3 is TGTGCCAGCAGTGAATTGGGGGGACAGGTTCACACTGAAGCTTTCTTT. It encodes CASSELGGQVHTEAFF. Looking up the rest from reference TRBV25-1 and TRBJ1-1 gives the full variable domain: EADIYQTPRYLVIGTGKKITLECSQTMGHDKMYWYQQDPGMELHLIHYSYGVNSTEKGDLSSESTVSRIRTEHFPLTLESARPSHTSQYLCASSELGGQVHTEAFFGQGTRLTVV.

This sequence joins TRBV18 and TRBJ1-5; 7 bases line up with TRBD1. Germline loops: CDR1 KGHSH, CDR2 LQKENI. This CDR3 has 15 amino acids. Losses at the gene ends were 2 bases for V and 2 bases for J; bases not matched to a gene: 3. DNA of the CDR3: TGTGCCAGCTCACCAGGAGGGGGCGGCAATCAGCCCCAGCATTTT. This encodes CASSPGGGGNQPQHF.

The count of this clone is one. The rearrangement uses TRBV7-9 and TRBJ1-5; D not certain. CDR1 and CDR2 from the germline V gene are SEHNR and FQNEAQ (reference sequence). The CDR3 extends over 12 amino acids. V dropped 3 bases and J dropped 5 bases, with 5 bases sitting between them. The CDR3 loop is CASSFGYQPQHF. The CDR3 nucleotides read TGTGCCAGCAGCTTCGGGTATCAGCCCCAGCATTTT.

This clone was seen once. The rearrangement links TRBV5-1 to TRBJ2-1; TRBD1 agrees at 7 bases. From germline, CDR1 is SGHRS and CDR2 YFSETQ. V shed 4 bases, J shed 9 bases, and the junction held 13 bases outside the gene matches. The CDR3 length is 15 residues. The CDR3 region is CASSGGPGQITEQFF. Here the CDR3 DNA reads TGCGCCAGCAGCGGGGGCCCGGGACAGATTACTGAGCAGTTCTTC.

This clone was found once. The chain carries TRBV25-1 and TRBJ2-5; TRBD2 is a possible D gene (5 bases). The CDR3 consists of 15 residues. Germline CDR1 reads MGHDK; CDR2 reads SYGVNS. V was trimmed by 6 bases and J by 5 bases, leaving 19 bases between them. In DNA, the CDR3 is TGTGCCAGCAGCGTGGGTACTATGAGGGTCGAGACCCAGTACTTC. Protein sequence: CASSVGTMRVETQYF.

The V and J genes are TRBV5-1 and TRBJ2-1; a possible D gene is TRBD1 (6 bases). V lost 5 bases and J 6 bases, leaving 15 bases between the germline ends. Germline V CDR1 and CDR2: SGHRS, YFSETQ. CDR3 length: 14 amino acids. In DNA, the CDR3 is TGCGCCAGCAGTGTGGGACATAAGGGCAATGAGCAGTTCTTC. This gives the protein CASSVGHKGNEQFF.

Here the CDR3 reads CASSPPTGEVGELFF. The CDR3 region has the DNA TGTGCCAGCAGCCCTCCGACGGGGGAGGTCGGGGAGCTGTTTTTT. J is TRBJ2-2 and V is TRBV28; a possible D gene is TRBD2 (6 bases). V lost 6 bases to trimming and J lost 7 bases, with 18 bases between them. Germline-derived CDR1 and CDR2 are MDHEN and SYDVKM. The CDR3 sequence is 15 residues long.

The rearrangement joins TRBV2 to TRBJ1-2; D is uncertain. The CDR3 covers 14 residues. Germline V gene sequence: CDR1 SNHLY, CDR2 FYNNEI. V gave up 6 bases and J gave up 0 bases, with 11 bases separating them. The chain's CDR3 is CASRRSLANYGYTF. DNA for the CDR3: TGTGCCAGCAGGCGGTCGTTAGCTAACTATGGCTACACCTTC.

The chain carries TRBV7-9 and TRBJ2-5; TRBD2 matches at 9 bases. Germline values: CDR1 SEHNR, CDR2 FQNEAQ (reference sequence). Trimming took 1 base from V and 5 from J; bases not matched to a gene: 8. The CDR3 is made up of 16 amino acids. DNA of the CDR3: TGTGCCAGCAGCTTAGGGCTAGCGGGAACGTGGGAGACCCAGTACTTC. The encoded protein is CASSLGLAGTWETQYF.

The chain links TRBV9 to TRBJ1-1, with a tentative D call TRBD1 (5 bases). Germline-derived CDR1 and CDR2 are SGDLS and YYNGEE. Trimming took off 1 base at V and 2 bases at J, with 21 bases between the two ends. The CDR3 consists of 18 residues. CDR3 loop: CASSVKRVVPGHNTEAFF. Written as DNA, the CDR3 is TGTGCCAGCAGCGTAAAAAGGGTGGTCCCAGGGCATAACACTGAAGCTTTCTTT.

The CDR3 here is CAIQGTPSYEQYF. The CDR3 nucleotides are TGTGCCATCCAGGGAACACCCTCCTACGAGCAGTACTTC. The chain couples TRBV28 to TRBJ2-7; D possibly corresponds to TRBD1 (5 bases). Trimming cost V 10 bases and J 0 bases, with 13 bases left between them. This CDR3 has 13 residues. The germline V gene has CDR1 MDHEN and CDR2 SYDVKM. Filled out from reference TRBV28 and TRBJ2-7, the complete variable domain reads DVKVTQSSRYLVKRTGEKVFLECVQDMDHENMFWYRQDPGLGLRLIYFSYDVKMKEKGDIPEGYSVSREKKERFSLILESASTNQTSMYLCAIQGTPSYEQYFGPGTRLTVT.

The CDR3 sequence: CASSLSSGGGSPLHF. Here the CDR3 DNA reads TGTGCCAGCAGCTTATCGTCAGGCGGGGGCTCACCCCTCCACTTT. This chain joins TRBV7-6 and TRBJ1-6; TRBD1 is a possible D gene (6 bases). The CDR3 totals 15 residues. Germline CDR1 and CDR2: SGHVS and FNYEAQ. Trimming took off 2 bases at V and 10 bases at J, with 15 bases between the two ends. The entire variable domain, with the rest obtained from reference TRBV7-6 and TRBJ1-6, is as follows: GAGVSQSPRYKVTKRGQDVALRCDPISGHVSLYWYRQALGQGPEFLTYFNYEAQQDKSGLPNDRFSAERPEGSISTLTIQRTEQRDSAMYRCASSLSSGGGSPLHFGNGTRLTVT.

The CDR3 loop reads CASSKTRDYEQYF. The CDR3 region has the DNA TGTGCCAGCAGTAAAACCAGGGATTACGAGCAGTACTTC. The chain carries TRBV6-5 and TRBJ2-7; tentative D call: TRBD1 (5 bases). Germline V gene sequence: CDR1 MNHEY, CDR2 SVGAGI. Trimming took off 5 bases at V and 4 bases at J, with 12 bases between the two ends. The length of the CDR3 is 13 residues.

V is TRBV28 and J is TRBJ2-5; 11 bases line up with TRBD1. The V and J ends lost 7 bases and 4 bases, in that order; junction bases with no gene match: 5. Per the germline V gene, CDR1 is MDHEN and CDR2 is SYDVKM. The CDR3 length is 14 residues. CDR3 loop: CASTPGTGGETQYF. Here the CDR3 DNA reads TGTGCCAGCACCCCCGGGACAGGGGGAGAGACCCAGTACTTC.

The J gene is TRBJ1-1, the V gene TRBV5-1; D may be TRBD1 (5 bases). Germline lookup yields CDR1 SGHRS and CDR2 YFSETQ. This CDR3 region has 15 residues. Trimming pared 1 base from V and 1 base from J, leaving 11 bases between. The CDR3 DNA reads as TGCGCCAGCAGCTTGTCCGGGGGAGGGAACACTGAAGCTTTCTTT. Translated, it gives CASSLSGGGNTEAFF.

J is TRBJ1-3 and V is TRBV2; 8 positions agree with TRBD1. This CDR3 comprises 12 residues. Trimming took 10 bases from V and 6 from J; bases not matched to a gene: 5. The germline V gene has CDR1 SNHLY and CDR2 FYNNEI. This chain's CDR3 is CATEGQANTIYF. CDR3 DNA sequence: TGTGCCACGGAGGGACAGGCAAACACCATATATTTT.

The chain is built from TRBV5-6 and TRBJ2-3; 11 bases are a match to TRBD2. CDR3 length: 17 residues. The germline gives CDR1 SGHDT, CDR2 YYEEEE. Trimming at V came to 4 bases and at J to 1 base, leaving 8 bases not matched to a gene. This CDR3 reads CASSAGTSGLGTDTQYF. CDR3 nucleotide sequence: TGTGCCAGCAGCGCCGGGACTAGCGGTTTAGGCACAGATACGCAGTATTTT.

Only one count was recorded for this clone. The CDR3 is CASSLSPVGQGYEQYF. CDR3 DNA: TGTGCCAGCAGCTTAAGCCCGGTTGGACAGGGCTACGAGCAGTACTTC. This chain links TRBV13 with TRBJ2-7; 8 positions match TRBD1. The junction had 9 bases not matched to a gene; V was cut back by 2 bases and J by 3 bases. The CDR3 has 16 amino acids. The germline V gene has CDR1 PRHDT and CDR2 FYEKMQ (reference sequence).

This clone has a single count. The chain recombines TRBV28 with TRBJ1-1; D is undetermined. V shed 6 bases and J shed 3 bases, with 5 bases lying between them. Germline V CDR1 and CDR2: MDHEN, SYDVKM. The CDR3 has 11 residues. CDR3 nucleotides: TGTGCCAGCAGGGGAGACACTGAAGCTTTCTTT. Its translation: CASRGDTEAFF.

This clone was seen a handful of times. The chain carries TRBV6-5 and TRBJ1-1, with 9 bases fitting TRBD1. CDR1 and CDR2 (germline): MNHEY, SVGAGI. The CDR3 has 14 amino acids. The ends lost 8 bases at V and 4 bases at J; junction bases unmatched: 8. DNA for the CDR3: TGTGCCAGCCGGGACAGGGAGGGGAGCACTGAAGCTTTCTTT. Protein sequence: CASRDREGSTEAFF.

V usage is TRBV5-4 and J usage is TRBJ2-1, with 11 bases lining up with TRBD2. The CDR3 length is 16 residues. The J segment lost 6 bases and the V segment lost 3 bases, leaving 8 bases of the junction unmatched. Germline CDR1 and CDR2: SGHNT and YYREEE (reference sequence). The CDR3 sequence: CASSSYFSGGANEQFF. The DNA of the CDR3 is TGTGCCAGCAGCTCCTACTTTAGCGGGGGGGCCAATGAGCAGTTCTTC.

The J gene is TRBJ2-1, the V gene TRBV11-3; a weak D match, TRBD2 (6 bases). The CDR3 extends over 13 amino acids. V shed 4 bases and J shed 6 bases, with 10 bases lying between them. CDR1 SGHNT and CDR2 YENEEA come from the germline V gene. The CDR3 coding sequence is TGTGCCAGCAGCTCCGGGACTCTCAATGAGCAGTTCTTC. Translating gives CASSSGTLNEQFF.

The chain recombines TRBV10-1 with TRBJ2-2, with D tentatively TRBD1 (6 bases). V dropped 5 bases and J dropped 3 bases, with 10 bases sitting between them. Germline CDR1 and CDR2: WNHNN and SYGVQD (reference sequence). The CDR3 has 14 residues. In DNA, the CDR3 is TGCGCCAGCAGTTCAGGGGTTCACACCGGGGAGCTGTTTTTT. Translation: CASSSGVHTGELFF.